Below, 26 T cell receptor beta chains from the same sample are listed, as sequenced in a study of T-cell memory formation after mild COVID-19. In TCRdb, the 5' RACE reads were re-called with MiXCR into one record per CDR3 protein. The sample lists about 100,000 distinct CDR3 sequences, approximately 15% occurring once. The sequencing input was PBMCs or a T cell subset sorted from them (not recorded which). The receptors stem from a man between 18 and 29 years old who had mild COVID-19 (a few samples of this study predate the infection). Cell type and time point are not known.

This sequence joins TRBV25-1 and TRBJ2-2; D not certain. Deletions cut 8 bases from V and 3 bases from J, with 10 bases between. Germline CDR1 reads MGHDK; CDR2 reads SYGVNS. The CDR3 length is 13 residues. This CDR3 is CASGREHTGELFF. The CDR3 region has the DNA TGTGCCAGCGGTAGGGAACACACCGGGGAGCTGTTTTTT.

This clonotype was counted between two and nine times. CDR3 DNA: TGTGCCAGCAGTTACCCGGGGCCCTTCGGCACTGAAGCTTTCTTT. Amino acid sequence: CASSYPGPFGTEAFF. This chain uses TRBV6-2 or TRBV6-3 with TRBJ1-1, with a tentative D call TRBD1 (5 bases). Germline V gives CDR1 MNHEY, CDR2 SVGEGT. The CDR3 totals 15 residues. Trimming stripped 2 bases from V and 4 bases from J, with 14 bases between.

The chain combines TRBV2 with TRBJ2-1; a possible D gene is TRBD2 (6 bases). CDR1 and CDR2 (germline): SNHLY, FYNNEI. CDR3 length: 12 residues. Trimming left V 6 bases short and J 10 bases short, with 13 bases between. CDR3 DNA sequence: TGTGCCAGCAGCTACCCGGAGGGCGAGCAGTTCTTC. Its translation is CASSYPEGEQFF.

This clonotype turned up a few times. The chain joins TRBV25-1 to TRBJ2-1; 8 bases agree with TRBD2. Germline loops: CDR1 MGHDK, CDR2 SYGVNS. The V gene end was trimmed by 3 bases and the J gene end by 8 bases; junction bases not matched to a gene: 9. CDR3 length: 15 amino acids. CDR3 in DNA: TGTGCCAGCAGTGATTCCGGGGGGGTGGTCTATGAGCAGTTCTTC. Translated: CASSDSGGVVYEQFF.

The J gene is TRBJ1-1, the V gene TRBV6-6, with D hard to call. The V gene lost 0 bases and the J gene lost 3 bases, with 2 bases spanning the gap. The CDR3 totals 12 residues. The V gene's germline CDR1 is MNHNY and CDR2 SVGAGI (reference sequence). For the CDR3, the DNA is TGTGCCAGCAGTTACTCGGACACTGAAGCTTTCTTT. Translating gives CASSYSDTEAFF.

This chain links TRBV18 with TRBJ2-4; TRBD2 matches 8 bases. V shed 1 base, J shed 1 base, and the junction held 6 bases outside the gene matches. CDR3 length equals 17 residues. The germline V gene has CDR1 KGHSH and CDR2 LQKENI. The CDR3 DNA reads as TGTGCCAGCTCACCACTCCGGAGCGGGGGTGCCAAAAACATTCAGTACTTC. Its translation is CASSPLRSGGAKNIQYF.

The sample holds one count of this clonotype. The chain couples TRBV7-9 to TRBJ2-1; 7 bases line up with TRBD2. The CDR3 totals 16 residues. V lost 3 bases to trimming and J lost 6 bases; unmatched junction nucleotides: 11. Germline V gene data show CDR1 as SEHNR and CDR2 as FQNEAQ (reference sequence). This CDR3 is CASSLSGGRAPNEQFF. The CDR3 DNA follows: TGTGCCAGCAGCTTGTCGGGTGGGAGGGCCCCCAATGAGCAGTTCTTC.

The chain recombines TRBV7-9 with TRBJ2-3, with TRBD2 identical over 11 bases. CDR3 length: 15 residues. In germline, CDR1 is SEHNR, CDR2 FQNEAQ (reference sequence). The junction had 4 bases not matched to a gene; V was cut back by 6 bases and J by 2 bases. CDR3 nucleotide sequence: TGTGCCAGCAGGCAGACTAGCGGGGTCACAGATACGCAGTATTTT. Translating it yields CASRQTSGVTDTQYF.

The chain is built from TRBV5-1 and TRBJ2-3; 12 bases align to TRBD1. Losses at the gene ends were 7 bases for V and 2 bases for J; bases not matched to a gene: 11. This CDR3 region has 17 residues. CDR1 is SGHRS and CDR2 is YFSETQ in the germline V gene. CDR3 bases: TGCGCCAGCCGCGGGACAGGGGGCGAGCATTTCACAGATACGCAGTATTTT. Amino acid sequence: CASRGTGGEHFTDTQYF.

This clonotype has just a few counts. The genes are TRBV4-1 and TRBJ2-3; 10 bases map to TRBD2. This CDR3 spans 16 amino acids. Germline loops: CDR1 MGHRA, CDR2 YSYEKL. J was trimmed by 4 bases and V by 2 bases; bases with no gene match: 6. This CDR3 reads CASSQQRLAGSDTQYF. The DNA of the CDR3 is TGCGCCAGCAGCCAACAGAGACTAGCGGGTTCAGATACGCAGTATTTT.

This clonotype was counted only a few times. The CDR3 region has the DNA TGTGCCAGCAGCACCGAAAACCCGGTCCCAGATACGCAGTATTTT. Translation: CASSTENPVPDTQYF. The gene calls are TRBV11-2 and TRBJ2-3; no reliable D call. V shed 5 bases and J shed 4 bases, with 16 bases lying between them. Germline CDR1 reads SGHAT; CDR2 reads FQNNGV. This CDR3 contains 15 residues.

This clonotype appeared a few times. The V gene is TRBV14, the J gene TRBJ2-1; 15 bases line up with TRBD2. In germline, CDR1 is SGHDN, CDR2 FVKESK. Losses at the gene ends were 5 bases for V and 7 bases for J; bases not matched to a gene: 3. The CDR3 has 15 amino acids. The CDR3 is CASSRTSGGVNEQFF. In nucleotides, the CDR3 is TGTGCCAGCAGCAGGACTAGCGGGGGGGTAAATGAGCAGTTCTTC.

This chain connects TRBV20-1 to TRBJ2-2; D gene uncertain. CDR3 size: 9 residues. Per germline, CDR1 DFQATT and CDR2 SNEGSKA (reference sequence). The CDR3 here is CSAYGELFF. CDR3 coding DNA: TGCAGCGCTTACGGGGAGCTGTTTTTT.

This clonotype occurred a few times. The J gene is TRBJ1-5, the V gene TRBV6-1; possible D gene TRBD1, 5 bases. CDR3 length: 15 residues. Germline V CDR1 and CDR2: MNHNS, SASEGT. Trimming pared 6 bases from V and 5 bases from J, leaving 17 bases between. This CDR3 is CASRGAEDTDQPQHF. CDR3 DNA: TGTGCCAGCAGAGGAGCGGAGGACACCGATCAGCCCCAGCATTTT.

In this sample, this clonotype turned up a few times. The CDR3 is CASSPLRGASTDTQYF. The CDR3 region has the DNA TGTGCCAGCAGCCCTCTACGGGGGGCTAGCACAGATACGCAGTATTTT. The chain employs TRBV7-2 and TRBJ2-3, with TRBD2 as a possible D gene (7 bases). CDR3 length equals 16 residues. From germline, CDR1 is SGHTA and CDR2 FQGNSA. Trimming left V 5 bases short and J 0 bases short, with 15 bases between.

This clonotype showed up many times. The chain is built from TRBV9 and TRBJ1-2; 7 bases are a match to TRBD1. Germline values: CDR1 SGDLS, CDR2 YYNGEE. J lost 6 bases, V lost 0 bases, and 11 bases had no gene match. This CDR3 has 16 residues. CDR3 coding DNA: TGTGCCAGCAGCGTAGCCGACAGGGCTGGGTTACATGGCTACACCTTC. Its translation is CASSVADRAGLHGYTF.

This CDR3 reads CSARVWSPSGGEAKNIQYF. CDR3 DNA: TGCAGTGCTAGAGTGTGGTCGCCTAGCGGGGGGGAAGCCAAAAACATTCAGTACTTC. The genes are TRBV20-1 and TRBJ2-4; TRBD2 aligns across 12 bases. After removal of 1 base from V and 0 bases from J, the junction contained 10 bases not matched to a gene. The CDR3 spans 19 residues. Germline V gene data show CDR1 as DFQATT and CDR2 as SNEGSKA (reference sequence).

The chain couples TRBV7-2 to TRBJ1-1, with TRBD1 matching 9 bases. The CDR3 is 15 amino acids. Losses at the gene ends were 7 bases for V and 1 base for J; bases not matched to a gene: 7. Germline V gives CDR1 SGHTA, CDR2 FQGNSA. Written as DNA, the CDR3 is TGTGCCAGCACCAATCCGGGACAGGGGAACACTGAAGCTTTCTTT. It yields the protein CASTNPGQGNTEAFF.

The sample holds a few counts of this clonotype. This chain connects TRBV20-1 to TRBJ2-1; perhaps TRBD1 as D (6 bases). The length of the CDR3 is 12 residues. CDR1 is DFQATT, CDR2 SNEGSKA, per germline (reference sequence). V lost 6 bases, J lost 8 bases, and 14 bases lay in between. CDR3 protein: CSANTGLDEQFF. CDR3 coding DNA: TGCAGTGCAAACACAGGGTTGGATGAGCAGTTCTTC.

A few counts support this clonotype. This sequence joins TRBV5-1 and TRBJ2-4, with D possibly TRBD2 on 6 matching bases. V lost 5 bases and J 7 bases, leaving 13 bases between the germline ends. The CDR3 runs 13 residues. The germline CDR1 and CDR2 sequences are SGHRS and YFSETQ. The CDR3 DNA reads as TGCGCCAGCAGATCTAGCGACCGGAACATTCAGTACTTC. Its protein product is CASRSSDRNIQYF. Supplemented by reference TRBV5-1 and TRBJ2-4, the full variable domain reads KAGVTQTPRYLIKTRGQQVTLSCSPISGHRSVSWYQQTPGQGLQFLFEYFSETQRNKGNFPGRFSGRQFSNSRSEMNVSTLELGDSALYLCASRSSDRNIQYFGAGTRLSVL.

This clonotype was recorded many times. The CDR3 is CSARDRQGWVEQYF. Here the CDR3 DNA reads TGCAGTGCTAGAGATCGACAGGGGTGGGTCGAGCAGTACTTC. This chain connects TRBV20-1 to TRBJ2-7; 8 nucleotides agree with TRBD1. This CDR3 comprises 14 residues. Germline values: CDR1 DFQATT, CDR2 SNEGSKA (reference sequence). The trim removed 0 bases at V and 6 bases at J, leaving 7 bases unmatched.

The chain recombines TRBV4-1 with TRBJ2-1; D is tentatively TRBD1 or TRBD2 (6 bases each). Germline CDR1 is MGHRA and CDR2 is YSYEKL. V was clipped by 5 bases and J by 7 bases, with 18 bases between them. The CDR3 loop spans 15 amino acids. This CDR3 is CASSSQGSGWNEQFF. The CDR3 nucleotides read TGCGCCAGCAGCTCCCAGGGGAGCGGGTGGAATGAGCAGTTCTTC.

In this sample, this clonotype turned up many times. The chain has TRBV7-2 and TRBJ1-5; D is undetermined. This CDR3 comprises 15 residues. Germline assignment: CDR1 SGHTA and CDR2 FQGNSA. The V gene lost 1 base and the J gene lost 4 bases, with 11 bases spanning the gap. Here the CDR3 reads CASSLVAAPNQPQHF. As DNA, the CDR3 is TGTGCCAGCAGCTTAGTGGCAGCTCCTAATCAGCCCCAGCATTTT.

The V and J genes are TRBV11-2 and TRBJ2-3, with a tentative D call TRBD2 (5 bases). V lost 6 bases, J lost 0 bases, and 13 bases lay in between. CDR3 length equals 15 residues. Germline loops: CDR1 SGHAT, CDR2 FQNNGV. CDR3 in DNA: TGTGCCAGCAGTAACGGACGGACTAGCACAGATACGCAGTATTTT. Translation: CASSNGRTSTDTQYF.

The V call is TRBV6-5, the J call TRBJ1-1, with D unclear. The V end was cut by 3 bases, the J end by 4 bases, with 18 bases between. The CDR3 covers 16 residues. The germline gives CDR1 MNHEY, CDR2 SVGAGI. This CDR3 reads CASSYDAGLEGTEAFF. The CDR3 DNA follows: TGTGCCAGCAGTTATGATGCGGGCCTCGAAGGCACTGAAGCTTTCTTT.

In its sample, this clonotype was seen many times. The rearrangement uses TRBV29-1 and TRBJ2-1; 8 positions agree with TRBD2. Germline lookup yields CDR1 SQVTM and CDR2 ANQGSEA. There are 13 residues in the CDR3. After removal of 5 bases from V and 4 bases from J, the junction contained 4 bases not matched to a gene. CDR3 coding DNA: TGCAGCGTTCCCAGCGGGGGTTACAATGAGCAGTTCTTC. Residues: CSVPSGGYNEQFF.